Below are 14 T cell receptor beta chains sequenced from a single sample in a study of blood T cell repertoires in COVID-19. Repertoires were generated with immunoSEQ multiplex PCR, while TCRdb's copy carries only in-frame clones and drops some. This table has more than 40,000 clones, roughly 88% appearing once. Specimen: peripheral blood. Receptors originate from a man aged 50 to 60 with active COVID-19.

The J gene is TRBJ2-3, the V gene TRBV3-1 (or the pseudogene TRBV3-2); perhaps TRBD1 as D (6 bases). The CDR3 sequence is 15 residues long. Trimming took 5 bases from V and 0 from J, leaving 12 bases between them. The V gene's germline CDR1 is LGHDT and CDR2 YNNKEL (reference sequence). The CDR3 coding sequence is TGTGCCAGCAGCTACAGAACAGGGAGCACAGATACGCAGTATTTT. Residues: CASSYRTGSTDTQYF.

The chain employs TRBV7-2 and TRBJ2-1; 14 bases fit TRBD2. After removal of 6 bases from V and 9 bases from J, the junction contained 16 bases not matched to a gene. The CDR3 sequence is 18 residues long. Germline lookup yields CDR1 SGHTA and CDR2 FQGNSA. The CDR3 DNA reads TGTGCCAGCAGTTTAAGAGGACTTGGGACTAGCGGGAGTGGTGAGCAGTTCTTC. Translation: CASSLRGLGTSGSGEQFF.

The CDR3 DNA reads TGTGCCAGCAGCCCACCCCAGGGGGTAGGGAAACCTGAGCAGTTCTTC. Translating it yields CASSPPQGVGKPEQFF. The V and J genes are TRBV7-9 and TRBJ2-1; 7 nucleotides line up with TRBD1. Per the germline V gene, CDR1 is SEHNR and CDR2 is FQNEAQ (reference sequence). There are 16 residues in the CDR3. V lost 5 bases to trimming and J lost 9 bases; unmatched junction nucleotides: 16.

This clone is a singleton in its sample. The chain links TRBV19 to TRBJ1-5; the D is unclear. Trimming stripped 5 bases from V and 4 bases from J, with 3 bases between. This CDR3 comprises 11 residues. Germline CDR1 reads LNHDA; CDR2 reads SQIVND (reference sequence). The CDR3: CASSQNQPQHF. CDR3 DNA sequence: TGTGCCAGTAGTCAAAATCAGCCCCAGCATTTT.

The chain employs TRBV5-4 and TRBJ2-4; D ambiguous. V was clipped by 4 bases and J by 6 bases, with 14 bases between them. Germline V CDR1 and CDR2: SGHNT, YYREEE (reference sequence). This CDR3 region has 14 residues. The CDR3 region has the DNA TGTGCCAGCAGCCTGGGGTCAGGTCGAAACATTCAGTACTTC. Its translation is CASSLGSGRNIQYF.

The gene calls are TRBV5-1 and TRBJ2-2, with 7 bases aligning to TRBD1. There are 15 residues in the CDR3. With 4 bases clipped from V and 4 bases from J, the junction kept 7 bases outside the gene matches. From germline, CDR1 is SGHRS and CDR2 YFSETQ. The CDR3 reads CASSLTGEFTGELFF. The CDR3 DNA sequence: TGCGCCAGCAGCCTTACAGGGGAATTCACCGGGGAGCTGTTTTTT.

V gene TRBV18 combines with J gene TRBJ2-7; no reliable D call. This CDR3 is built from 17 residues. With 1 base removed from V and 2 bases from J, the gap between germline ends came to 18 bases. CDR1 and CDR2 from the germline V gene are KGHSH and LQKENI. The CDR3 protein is CASSPRPLPVDTYEQYV. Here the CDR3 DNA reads TGTGCCAGCTCACCACGGCCCCTCCCGGTAGACACCTACGAGCAGTACGTC.

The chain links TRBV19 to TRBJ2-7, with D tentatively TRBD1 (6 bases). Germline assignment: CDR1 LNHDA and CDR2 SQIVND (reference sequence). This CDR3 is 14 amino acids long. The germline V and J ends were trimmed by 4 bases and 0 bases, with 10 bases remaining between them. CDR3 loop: CASSTGQISYEQYF. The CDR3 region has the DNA TGTGCCAGTAGTACTGGACAGATCTCCTACGAGCAGTACTTC. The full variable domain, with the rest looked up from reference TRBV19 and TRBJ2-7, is DGGITQSPKYLFRKEGQNVTLSCEQNLNHDAMYWYRQDPGQGLRLIYYSQIVNDFQKGDIAEGYSVSREKKESFPLTVTSAQKNPTAFYLCASSTGQISYEQYFGPGTRLTVT.

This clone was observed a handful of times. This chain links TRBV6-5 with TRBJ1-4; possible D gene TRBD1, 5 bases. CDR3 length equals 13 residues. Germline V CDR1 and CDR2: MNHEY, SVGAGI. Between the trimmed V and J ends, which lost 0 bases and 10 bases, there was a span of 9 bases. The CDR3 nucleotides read TGTGCCAGCAGTTACTCATCGGGGGGAAAACTGTTTTTT. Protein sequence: CASSYSSGGKLFF.

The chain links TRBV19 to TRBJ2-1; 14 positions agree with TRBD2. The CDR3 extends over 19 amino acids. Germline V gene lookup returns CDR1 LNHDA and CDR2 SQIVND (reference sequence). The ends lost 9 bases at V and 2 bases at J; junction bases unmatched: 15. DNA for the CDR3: TGTGCCAGCGAGAGAGGGGGGACTAGCGGGAGAGTCCCCTACAATGAGCAGTTCTTC. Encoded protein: CASERGGTSGRVPYNEQFF.

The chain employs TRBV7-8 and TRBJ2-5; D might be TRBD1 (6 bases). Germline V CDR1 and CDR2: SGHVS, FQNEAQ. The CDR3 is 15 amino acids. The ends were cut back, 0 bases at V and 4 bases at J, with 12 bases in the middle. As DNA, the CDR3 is TGTGCCAGCAGCTTAGCGGGGGCCCAACGAGAGACCCAGTACTTC. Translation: CASSLAGAQRETQYF.

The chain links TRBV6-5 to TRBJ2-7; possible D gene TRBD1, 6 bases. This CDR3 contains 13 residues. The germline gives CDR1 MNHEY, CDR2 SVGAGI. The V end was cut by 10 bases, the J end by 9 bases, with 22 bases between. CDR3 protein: CATQPKQTGGQYV. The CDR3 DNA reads TGTGCCACCCAACCGAAACAGACAGGAGGGCAGTACGTC.

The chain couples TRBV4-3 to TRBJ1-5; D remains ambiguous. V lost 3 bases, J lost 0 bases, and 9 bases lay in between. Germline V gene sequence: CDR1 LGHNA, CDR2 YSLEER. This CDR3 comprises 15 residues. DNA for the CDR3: TGCGCCAGCAGCCAGGAGCGATATAGCAATCAGCCCCAGCATTTT. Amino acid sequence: CASSQERYSNQPQHF.

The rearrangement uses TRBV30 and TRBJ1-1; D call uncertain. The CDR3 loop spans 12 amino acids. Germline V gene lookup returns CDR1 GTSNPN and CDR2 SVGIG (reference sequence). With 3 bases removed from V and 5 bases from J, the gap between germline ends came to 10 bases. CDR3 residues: CAWSFTMTEAFF. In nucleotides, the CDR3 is TGTGCCTGGAGCTTTACTATGACTGAAGCTTTCTTT.